The entry below describes one T cell receptor (beta chain). Antigen: not known. Germline CDR1 reads WNHNN; CDR2 reads SYGVQD (reference sequence). CDR3 length: 14 amino acids. The ends lost 9 bases at V and 4 bases at J; junction bases unmatched: 9. Primers: 60 Vbeta forward and 13 Jbeta reverse. Using immunoSEQ multiplex PCR, the repertoire was profiled, and TCRdb retains in-frame clones only, with some absent. In all, the sample yields approximately 120,000 clones. The data were taken from a study of cytomegalovirus exposure and HLA in healthy donors. Study at large: Unique TCRs from HLA-typed donors, around 79 million of them, were held in an early data release. Broader study findings: Solely CMV serostatus was available to characterize immune exposure. Many donors shared some public TCRs, even though most TCR sequences were rare.

The V call is TRBV10-1, the J call TRBJ2-3; 8 nucleotides agree with TRBD1. This receptor was identified in a man aged 18 to 29 in good health and CMV-seronegative. The sequenced sample was PBMCs. CDR3 protein: CASRNRGSADTQYF. As DNA, the CDR3 is TGCGCCAGTAGGAACAGGGGGTCCGCAGATACGCAGTATTTT.